The entry below describes one TCR beta chain. These data come from a study of blood T cell repertoires in COVID-19. Generated by immunoSEQ multiplex PCR, the TCRdb table keeps only in-frame clones and is missing some. The data show tens of thousands of clones, approximately 79% seen once. This CDR3 is built from 13 residues. Germline V lookup: CDR1 MNHEY, CDR2 SMNVEV (reference sequence). Deletions cut 3 bases from V and 1 base from J, with 3 bases between. The chain couples TRBV27 to TRBJ2-2; unclear D gene. The sample taken for sequencing was peripheral blood. The TCR was taken from a human donor in a cohort sampled during active COVID-19. This CDR3 is CASSFQNTGELFF. Written as DNA, the CDR3 is TGTGCCAGCAGTTTTCAGAACACCGGGGAGCTGTTTTTT.